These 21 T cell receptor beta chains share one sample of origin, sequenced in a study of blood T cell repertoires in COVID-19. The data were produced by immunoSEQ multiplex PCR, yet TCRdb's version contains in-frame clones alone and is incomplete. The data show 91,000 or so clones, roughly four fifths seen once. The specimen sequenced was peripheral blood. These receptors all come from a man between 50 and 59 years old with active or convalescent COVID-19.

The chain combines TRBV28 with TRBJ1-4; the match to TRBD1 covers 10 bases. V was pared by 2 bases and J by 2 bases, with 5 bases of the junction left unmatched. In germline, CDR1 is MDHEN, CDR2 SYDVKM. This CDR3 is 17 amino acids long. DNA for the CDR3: TGTGCCAGCAGTTTAGAAGGGACAGGGGTCACTAATGAAAAACTGTTTTTT. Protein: CASSLEGTGVTNEKLFF.

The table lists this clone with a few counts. The CDR3 protein is CASSIGGQAAKNIQYF. The CDR3 DNA sequence: TGTGCCAGTAGTATAGGGGGACAGGCCGCCAAAAACATTCAGTACTTC. This sequence joins TRBV19 and TRBJ2-4; 8 positions match TRBD1. Germline lookup yields CDR1 LNHDA and CDR2 SQIVND (reference sequence). Losses at the gene ends were 1 base for V and 1 base for J; bases not matched to a gene: 3. This CDR3 is built from 16 residues. The variable domain in full, completed from reference TRBV19 and TRBJ2-4, reads DGGITQSPKYLFRKEGQNVTLSCEQNLNHDAMYWYRQDPGQGLRLIYYSQIVNDFQKGDIAEGYSVSREKKESFPLTVTSAQKNPTAFYLCASSIGGQAAKNIQYFGAGTRLSVL.

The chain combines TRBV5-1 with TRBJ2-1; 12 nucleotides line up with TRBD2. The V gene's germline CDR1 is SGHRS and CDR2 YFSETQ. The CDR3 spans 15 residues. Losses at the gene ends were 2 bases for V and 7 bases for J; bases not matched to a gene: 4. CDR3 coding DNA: TGCGCCAGCAGCTTACTAGCGGGGGGAAATAATGAGCAGTTCTTC. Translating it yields CASSLLAGGNNEQFF.

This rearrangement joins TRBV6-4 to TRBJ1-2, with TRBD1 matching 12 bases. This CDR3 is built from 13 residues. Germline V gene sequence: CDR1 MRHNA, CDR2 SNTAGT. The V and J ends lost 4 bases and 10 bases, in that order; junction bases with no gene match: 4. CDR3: CASSVGGQGAYTF. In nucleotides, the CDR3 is TGTGCCAGCAGTGTTGGGGGACAGGGGGCCTACACCTTC.

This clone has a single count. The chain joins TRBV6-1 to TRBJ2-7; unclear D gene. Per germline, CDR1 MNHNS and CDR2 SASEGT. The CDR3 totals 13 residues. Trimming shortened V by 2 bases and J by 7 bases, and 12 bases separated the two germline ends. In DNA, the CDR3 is TGTGCCAGCAGTGAAATACGTCCCCTAGAGCAGTACTTC. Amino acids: CASSEIRPLEQYF.

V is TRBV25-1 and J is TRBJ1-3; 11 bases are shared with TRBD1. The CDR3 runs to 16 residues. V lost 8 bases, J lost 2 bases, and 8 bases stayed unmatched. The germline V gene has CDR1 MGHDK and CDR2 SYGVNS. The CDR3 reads CASLSGQGAAGNTIYF. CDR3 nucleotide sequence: TGTGCCAGCTTATCTGGACAGGGGGCTGCTGGAAACACCATATATTTT.

CDR3 DNA sequence: TGCAGCGTTGAAGTGATGCAGGGGCCAGAGACCCAGTACTTC. It translates to CSVEVMQGPETQYF. The gene calls are TRBV29-1 and TRBJ2-5; maybe TRBD1 (6 bases). CDR3 length: 14 residues. Germline assignment: CDR1 SQVTM and CDR2 ANQGSEA. With 1 base removed from V and 4 bases from J, the gap between germline ends came to 13 bases.

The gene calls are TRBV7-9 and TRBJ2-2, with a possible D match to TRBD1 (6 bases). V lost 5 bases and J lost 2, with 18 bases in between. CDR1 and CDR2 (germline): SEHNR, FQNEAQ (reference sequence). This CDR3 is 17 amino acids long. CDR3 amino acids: CASSPPLQGINTGELFF. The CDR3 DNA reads TGTGCCAGCAGCCCCCCGTTGCAGGGGATTAACACCGGGGAGCTGTTTTTT.

CDR3 sequence reads: CASSLGGNNGNTIYF. In DNA form, the CDR3 reads TGTGCCAGCAGTCTAGGGGGCAATAATGGAAACACCATATATTTT. The V gene is TRBV28, the J gene TRBJ1-3, with 7 bases aligning to TRBD1. Trimming took 5 bases from V and 3 from J; bases not matched to a gene: 7. Per germline, CDR1 MDHEN and CDR2 SYDVKM. The CDR3 contains 15 residues.

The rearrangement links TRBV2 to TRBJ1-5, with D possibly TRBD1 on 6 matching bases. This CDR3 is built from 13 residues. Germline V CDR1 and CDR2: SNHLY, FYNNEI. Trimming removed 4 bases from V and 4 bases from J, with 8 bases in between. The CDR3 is CASSAGENQPQHF. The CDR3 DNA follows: TGTGCCAGCAGTGCAGGGGAGAATCAGCCCCAGCATTTT.

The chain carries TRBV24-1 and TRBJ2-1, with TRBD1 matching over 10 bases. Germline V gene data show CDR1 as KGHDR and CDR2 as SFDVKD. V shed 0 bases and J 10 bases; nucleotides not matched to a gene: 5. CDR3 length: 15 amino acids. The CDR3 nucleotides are TGTGCCACCAGTGATTTGGGACAGGGGGAACGGGAGCAGTTCTTC. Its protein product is CATSDLGQGEREQFF.

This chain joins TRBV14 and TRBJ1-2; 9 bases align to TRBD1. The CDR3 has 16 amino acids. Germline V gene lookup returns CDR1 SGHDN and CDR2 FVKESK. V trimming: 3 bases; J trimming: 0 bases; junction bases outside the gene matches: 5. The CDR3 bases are TGTGCCAGCAGCCAGGGACAGGGCCCCTCTAACTATGGCTACACCTTC. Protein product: CASSQGQGPSNYGYTF.

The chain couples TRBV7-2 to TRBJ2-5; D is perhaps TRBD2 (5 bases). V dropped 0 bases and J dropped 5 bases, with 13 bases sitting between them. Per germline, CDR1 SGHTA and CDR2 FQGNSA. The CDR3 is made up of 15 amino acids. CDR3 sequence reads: CASSLAGTPGETQYF. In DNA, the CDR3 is TGTGCCAGCAGCTTAGCCGGCACCCCGGGGGAGACCCAGTACTTC.

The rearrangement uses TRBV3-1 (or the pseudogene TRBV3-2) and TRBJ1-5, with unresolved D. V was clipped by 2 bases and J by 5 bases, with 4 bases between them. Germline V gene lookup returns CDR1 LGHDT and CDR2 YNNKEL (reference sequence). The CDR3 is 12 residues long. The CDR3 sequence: CASSQSDQPQHF. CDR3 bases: TGTGCCAGCAGCCAAAGCGATCAGCCCCAGCATTTT.

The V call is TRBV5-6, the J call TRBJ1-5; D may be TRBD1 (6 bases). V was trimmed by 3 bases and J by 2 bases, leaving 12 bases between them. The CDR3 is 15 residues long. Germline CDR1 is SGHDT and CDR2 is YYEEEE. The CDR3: CASSSRGSGNQPQHF. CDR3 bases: TGTGCCAGCAGCTCCAGGGGAAGCGGCAATCAGCCCCAGCATTTT.

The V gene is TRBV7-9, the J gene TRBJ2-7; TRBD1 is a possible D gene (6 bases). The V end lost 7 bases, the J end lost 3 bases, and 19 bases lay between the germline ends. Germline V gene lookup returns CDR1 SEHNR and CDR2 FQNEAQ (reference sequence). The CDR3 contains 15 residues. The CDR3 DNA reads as TGTGCCAGCAACGACCTAGACAGGACGGTCTACGAGCAGTACTTC. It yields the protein CASNDLDRTVYEQYF.

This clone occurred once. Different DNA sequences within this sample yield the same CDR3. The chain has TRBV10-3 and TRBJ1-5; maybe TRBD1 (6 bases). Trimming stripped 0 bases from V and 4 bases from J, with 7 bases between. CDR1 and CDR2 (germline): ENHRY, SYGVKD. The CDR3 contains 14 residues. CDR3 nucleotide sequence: TGTGCCATCAGTGAGTCGACAGGTAATCAGCCCCAGCATTTT. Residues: CAISESTGNQPQHF.

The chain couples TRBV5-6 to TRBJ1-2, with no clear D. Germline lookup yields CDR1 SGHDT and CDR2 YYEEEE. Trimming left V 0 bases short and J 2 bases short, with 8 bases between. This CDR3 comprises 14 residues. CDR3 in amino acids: CASSLVDINYGYTF. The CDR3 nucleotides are TGTGCCAGCAGCTTGGTTGACATAAACTATGGCTACACCTTC.

CDR3 amino acids: CASSSGQGPEKLFF. CDR3 nucleotide sequence: TGTGCCAGCAGTTCCGGACAGGGCCCTGAAAAACTGTTTTTT. The V call is TRBV28, the J call TRBJ1-4; 8 bases agree with TRBD1. This CDR3 contains 14 residues. Germline V lookup: CDR1 MDHEN, CDR2 SYDVKM. V was pared by 4 bases and J by 7 bases, with 5 bases of the junction left unmatched.

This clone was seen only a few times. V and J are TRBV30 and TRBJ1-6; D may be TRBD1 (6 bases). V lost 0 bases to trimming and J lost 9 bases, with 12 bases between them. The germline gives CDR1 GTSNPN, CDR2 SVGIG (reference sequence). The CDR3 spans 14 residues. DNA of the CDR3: TGTGCCTGGAGTGTACAGGGTTTATTTTCACCCCTCCACTTT. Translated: CAWSVQGLFSPLHF.

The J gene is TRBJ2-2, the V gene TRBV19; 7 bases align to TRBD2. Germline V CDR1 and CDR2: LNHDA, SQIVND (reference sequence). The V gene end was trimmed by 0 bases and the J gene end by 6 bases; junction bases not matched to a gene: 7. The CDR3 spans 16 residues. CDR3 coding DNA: TGTGCCAGTAGTATAGATCCTCGCGGGAGCGCCGGGGAGCTGTTTTTT. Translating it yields CASSIDPRGSAGELFF. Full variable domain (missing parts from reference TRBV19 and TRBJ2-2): DGGITQSPKYLFRKEGQNVTLSCEQNLNHDAMYWYRQDPGQGLRLIYYSQIVNDFQKGDIAEGYSVSREKKESFPLTVTSAQKNPTAFYLCASSIDPRGSAGELFFGEGSRLTVL.